These 31 T cell receptor beta chains were all obtained from the same sample, sequenced in a study of TET2 disruption in CD19-targeted CAR T cells. These TCRs are of unknown antigen specificity. Assay: immunoSEQ multiplex PCR; the TCRdb copy retains only in-frame clones and omits some. Its table records 25,000 or so clones. Treatment: autologous CTL019 cells: CD19 CAR with 4-1BB and CD3 zeta domains. Sequenced material: CD8- CAR+ T cells sorted from cultured blood T cells, taken for CD19 CAR T cell therapy. Subset indicated: CD8-negative CAR-positive T cells from the infusion product. The receptors shown here come from a man aged 70-80 years with chronic lymphocytic leukemia.

This clone counts as medium-sized by frequency. Read coverage stops 3 residues before the CDR3 terminus; the germline J gene supplies the remainder. This chain links TRBV6-2 or TRBV6-3 with TRBJ2-7; possibly TRBD2 for D (5 bases). Germline CDR1 is MNHEY and CDR2 is SVGEGT. The CDR3 is 13 amino acids. V dropped 4 bases and J dropped 2 bases, with 9 bases sitting between them. The CDR3 here is CASSSGVTYEQYF. The CDR3 DNA, read in part, is TGTGCCAGCAGTTCCGGGGTAACCTACGAG.

CDR3 amino acids: CASSGLGYGRGGQYF. CDR3 DNA, as far as it was read: TGTGCCAGCAGCGGGTTAGGGTACGGCCGAGGTGGT. The chain combines TRBV5-6 with TRBJ2-4; unclear D gene. Read sequence stops 3 residues before the CDR3 end, and the germline J gene provides the missing end. This CDR3 contains 15 residues. Germline CDR1 and CDR2: SGHDT and YYEEEE.

The sequenced part of the CDR3 DNA is TGTGCCAGCAAAGCGGGGTCCGACACCGGGGAG. Encoded protein: CASKAGSDTGE. The whole CDR3 sequence reads CASKAGSDTGELFF. The chain uses TRBV9 and TRBJ2-2; 7 nucleotides match TRBD2. The read terminates 3 residues ahead of where the CDR3 ends, so the germline J gene completes it. The ends lost 6 bases at V and 3 bases at J; junction bases unmatched: 5. This CDR3 has 14 amino acids. Germline CDR1 SGDLS, CDR2 YYNGEE. The full variable domain, rest sourced from reference TRBV9 and TRBJ2-2, is DSGVTQTPKHLITATGQRVTLRCSPRSGDLSVYWYQQSLDQGLQFLIQYYNGEERAKGNILERFSAQQFPDLHSELNLSSLELGDSALYFCASKAGSDTGELFFGEGSRLTVL.

On this clone itself: A junction boundary mismatches the germline segment, possibly from a read error. The CDR3: CASSPRQYSYNEQFF. Partial CDR3 DNA: TGCGCCAGCAGCCCTAGACAGTACTCCTACAATGAG. The genes are TRBV4-2 and TRBJ2-1; tentative D call: TRBD1 (5 bases). The read ends 3 residues shy of where the CDR3 ends; the end is completed using the germline J gene. The germline V gene encodes CDR1 LGHNA and CDR2 YNFKEQ. The CDR3 is made up of 15 amino acids.

Notes on this clone: An end of the junction does not agree with germline; a read error may underlie this. The CDR3 extends 3 residues past the end of the read, so its final part is completed from the germline J gene. Other DNA sequences in this sample translate to the same CDR3. The chain joins TRBV30 to TRBJ1-3, with TRBD1 as a possible D gene (5 bases). The length of the CDR3 is 16 residues. CDR1 and CDR2 from the germline V gene are GTSNPN and SVGIG (reference sequence). CDR3 sequence reads: CAWSVKAAGPGNTIYF. The covered CDR3 bases are TGTGCCTGGAGTGTAAAGGCGGCGGGGCCTGGAAACACT.

With regard to this clone: A read error may produce the germline difference seen at one junction end. The read comes to an end 3 residues before the CDR3 does, leaving the germline J gene to fill in the end. Other DNA sequences in this specimen translate into the identical CDR3. This sequence joins TRBV5-5 and TRBJ1-3; 10 nucleotides align to TRBD1. The CDR3 length is 15 residues. CDR1 and CDR2 (germline): SGHKS, YYEKEE (reference sequence). The CDR3 is CASNTGQGGGNTIYF. The DNA read from the CDR3 is TGTGCCAGCAACACCGGACAGGGGGGCGGAAACACT.

The CDR3 sequence is CASSLTGTQETQYF. Incomplete CDR3 DNA: TGTGCCAGCAGCTTGACAGGGACCCAAGAGACT. The rearrangement joins TRBV5-5 to TRBJ2-4; a possible D gene is TRBD1 (6 bases). The read comes to an end 3 residues before the CDR3 does, leaving the germline J gene to fill in the end. Germline V gene sequence: CDR1 SGHKS, CDR2 YYEKEE (reference sequence). This CDR3 comprises 14 residues.

Note on this clone: The read terminates 3 residues before the CDR3 end, so the remaining end is supplied by the germline J gene. The chain links TRBV20-1 to TRBJ1-5; D remains unclear. Per the germline V gene, CDR1 is DFQATT and CDR2 is SNEGSKA (reference sequence). Trimming removed 1 base at V and 8 bases at J, with 12 bases between. The length of the CDR3 is 13 residues. CDR3 DNA, as far as it was read: TGCAGTGCTAGAGCCGGAGCGAGCAAGCCC. It specifies CSARAGASKP. The whole CDR3 sequence reads CSARAGASKPQHF.

A note on this clone: The read falls 3 residues short of the CDR3 end, and the missing part is taken from the germline J gene. V is TRBV3-1 (or the pseudogene TRBV3-2) and J is TRBJ2-3; 7 positions agree with TRBD2. The CDR3 has 16 amino acids. Germline V gives CDR1 LGHDT, CDR2 YNNKEL (reference sequence). The trim removed 0 bases at V and 5 bases at J, leaving 8 bases unmatched. CDR3 bases read: TGTGCCAGCAGCCAAGATCTCCGGGGGGACTTAGATACG. Amino acid sequence: CASSQDLRGDLDT. The whole CDR3 region reads CASSQDLRGDLDTQYF.

About this clone itself: The read terminates 3 residues ahead of where the CDR3 ends, so the germline J gene completes it. V is TRBV7-9 and J is TRBJ2-4, with a possible D match to TRBD2 (6 bases). The CDR3 has 13 residues. Germline V CDR1 and CDR2: SEHNR, FQNEAQ (reference sequence). CDR3 in amino acids: CASSNPGGETQYF. The CDR3 DNA, read in part, is TGTGCCAGCAGCAATCCAGGCGGGGAGACT.

In the case of this clone: Sequence at one end of the junction differs from germline and may be a read error. Read sequence stops 3 residues before the CDR3 end, and the germline J gene provides the missing end. Distinct nucleotide sequences in the sample also encode this CDR3. The chain uses TRBV7-2 and TRBJ1-2; 7 nucleotides agree with TRBD1. The germline V gene has CDR1 SGHTA and CDR2 FQGNSA. The CDR3 is made up of 15 amino acids. Partial CDR3 DNA: TGTGCCAGCAGCTTTGGACAGGCTTCGAGGTATGGT. Protein: CASSFGQASRYG. Given in full, the CDR3 is CASSFGQASRYGYTF. The full variable domain, completed using reference TRBV7-2 and TRBJ1-2, is GAGVSQSPSNKVTEKGKDVELRCDPISGHTALYWYRQSLGQGLEFLIYFQGNSAPDKSGLPSDRFSAERTGGSVSTLTIQRTQQEDSAVYLCASSFGQASRYGYTFGSGTRLTVV.

With respect to this clone: The sequence runs out 3 residues before the end of the CDR3; the remainder is reconstructed from the germline J gene. The chain employs TRBV30 and TRBJ1-2; no firm D call. The germline gives CDR1 GTSNPN, CDR2 SVGIG (reference sequence). The CDR3 runs to 17 residues. The CDR3 sequence: CAWSHRRSGQSTDTYTF. The part of the CDR3 DNA that was read is TGTGCCTGGAGTCACCGTAGGAGTGGGCAGAGCACAGATACC.

As for this clone: The read falls 3 residues short of the CDR3 end, and the missing part is taken from the germline J gene. This sample includes further DNA sequences coding for the same CDR3. The genes are TRBV29-1 and TRBJ1-2; TRBD1 agrees at 8 bases. Germline CDR1 reads SQVTM; CDR2 reads ANQGSEA. The CDR3 length is 12 residues. Trimming at V came to 7 bases and at J to 6 bases, leaving 7 bases not matched to a gene. The part of the CDR3 DNA that was read is TGCAGCGCTAACCCGACAGGGGATGGC. This translates into CSANPTGDG. In full, the CDR3 is CSANPTGDGYTF.

In the case of this clone: The read terminates 3 residues before the CDR3 end, so the remaining end is supplied by the germline J gene. The J gene is TRBJ2-1, the V gene TRBV2; 10 positions match TRBD2. The CDR3 is 15 amino acids. Germline V lookup: CDR1 SNHLY, CDR2 FYNNEI. J lost 2 bases, V lost 6 bases, and 4 bases had no gene match. This chain's CDR3 is CASRELAGPYNEQFF. The DNA read from the CDR3 is TGTGCCAGCAGGGAACTAGCGGGACCCTACAATGAG.

With respect to this clone: The CDR3 is cut off 3 residues early in the read; its end comes from the germline J gene. The rearrangement joins TRBV20-1 to TRBJ2-4, with D possibly matching TRBD2 (5 bases). Germline loops: CDR1 DFQATT, CDR2 SNEGSKA (reference sequence). The CDR3 has 13 amino acids. The CDR3 bases that were read are TGCAGTGCTAGAGCGGGGAGAGGAGAGACT. This gives the protein CSARAGRGET. The entire CDR3 protein is CSARAGRGETQYF.

As to this clone: Coverage ceases 3 residues before the CDR3 finishes, and the germline J gene fills in the end. The genes are TRBV10-3 and TRBJ2-5, with D possibly matching TRBD2 (5 bases). The CDR3 extends over 14 amino acids. Trimming took off 3 bases at V and 5 bases at J, with 13 bases between the two ends. In germline, CDR1 is ENHRY, CDR2 SYGVKD. CDR3 DNA (partial): TGTGCCATCAGTGATCGTGGGTCGGGGGAGACC. It is translated as CAISDRGSGET. Given in full, the CDR3 is CAISDRGSGETQYF.

Frequency places this clone as medium-sized. The read ends 3 residues early relative to the CDR3; the germline J gene fills the gap. This chain links TRBV18 with TRBJ2-3, with a weak D call TRBD2 (6 bases). The CDR3 covers 13 residues. The ends were cut back, 4 bases at V and 7 bases at J, with 12 bases in the middle. The germline V gene has CDR1 KGHSH and CDR2 LQKENI. The part of the CDR3 DNA that was read is TGTGCCAGCTCACGGGGGGACCCCTATACG. It specifies CASSRGDPYT. The CDR3 in full is CASSRGDPYTQYF.

The CDR3 sequence is CASSLQTGQGKTQYF. Partial CDR3 DNA: TGTGCCAGCAGCTTACAAACGGGACAGGGAAAGACC. This rearrangement joins TRBV11-2 to TRBJ2-5, with 9 bases matching TRBD1. Sequencing ends 3 residues short of the CDR3 end; the germline J gene provides the rest. CDR3 length equals 15 residues. The junction had 7 bases not matched to a gene; V was cut back by 2 bases and J by 6 bases. Per germline, CDR1 SGHAT and CDR2 FQNNGV.

Details on this clone: The CDR3 end falls 3 residues outside the read, so it is completed with the germline J gene. This chain connects TRBV7-9 to TRBJ1-5; no firm D call. V dropped 5 bases and J dropped 6 bases, with 14 bases sitting between them. CDR1 and CDR2 (germline): SEHNR, FQNEAQ (reference sequence). The CDR3 length is 14 residues. CDR3 DNA, as far as it was read: TGTGCCAGCAGCGTGGGCGGGTTCGGTCAGCCC. Amino acid sequence: CASSVGGFGQP. The entire CDR3 protein is CASSVGGFGQPQHF.

Comments on this clone: The read terminates 3 residues ahead of where the CDR3 ends, so the germline J gene completes it. This chain uses TRBV18 with TRBJ1-2, with 7 nucleotides matching TRBD1. Germline values: CDR1 KGHSH, CDR2 LQKENI. The CDR3 is 13 residues long. Partial CDR3 DNA: TGTGCCAGCTCACTTGACAGGGTAAATGAC. It encodes CASSLDRVND. The entire CDR3 reads CASSLDRVNDYTF.

With regard to this clone: The CDR3 end is not reached by the read, which stops 3 residues before it; the germline J gene fills it in. This chain joins TRBV2 and TRBJ1-2; D might be TRBD1 (5 bases). The CDR3 spans 14 residues. CDR1 and CDR2 from the germline V gene are SNHLY and FYNNEI. The CDR3 sequence: CASSEGPVTDTYTF. The sequenced part of the CDR3 DNA is TGTGCCAGCAGTGAAGGGCCAGTGACAGATACC.

As for this clone: The read terminates 3 residues ahead of where the CDR3 ends, so the germline J gene completes it. V and J are TRBV10-3 and TRBJ2-3, with 11 bases identical to TRBD1. From germline, CDR1 is ENHRY and CDR2 SYGVKD. The CDR3 length is 15 residues. The covered CDR3 bases are TGTGCCATCAGGGACAGGGGGCCCAACCAAGAGACG. This codes for CAIRDRGPNQET. In full, the CDR3 is CAIRDRGPNQETQYF.

Comment on this clone: Coverage ceases 3 residues before the CDR3 finishes, and the germline J gene fills in the end. The rearrangement uses TRBV5-1 and TRBJ2-6, with D possibly matching TRBD2 (6 bases). Germline values: CDR1 SGHRS, CDR2 YFSETQ. The ends were cut back, 4 bases at V and 2 bases at J, with 10 bases in the middle. The CDR3 consists of 15 residues. Here the CDR3 reads CASSKGLPGANVLTF. The sequenced CDR3 bases are TGCGCCAGCAGCAAGGGACTCCCTGGGGCCAACGTC.

With regard to this clone: The read ends 3 residues before the CDR3 terminus; that terminus is restored from the germline J gene. J is TRBJ2-7 and V is TRBV20-1; 7 nucleotides match TRBD1. Germline lookup yields CDR1 DFQATT and CDR2 SNEGSKA (reference sequence). Trimming removed 3 bases from V and 6 bases from J; junction bases left unmatched: 11. The CDR3 totals 14 residues. CDR3 DNA, as far as it was read: TGCAGTGCTAGGAGGGGACCGACAGGGTCCGAG. Its protein product is CSARRGPTGSE. The entire CDR3 protein reads CSARRGPTGSEQYF.

Note on this clone: The CDR3 is cut off 3 residues early in the read; its end comes from the germline J gene. The chain carries TRBV19 and TRBJ1-6; 7 nucleotides align to TRBD1. The CDR3 loop spans 11 amino acids. Losses at the gene ends were 8 bases for V and 9 bases for J; bases not matched to a gene: 1. Germline V lookup: CDR1 LNHDA, CDR2 SQIVND (reference sequence). The part of the CDR3 DNA that was read is TGTGCCAGTCGACAGGGTTCACCC. Translation gives CASRQGSP. The full CDR3 reads CASRQGSPLHF.

Note on this clone: The read comes to an end 3 residues before the CDR3 does, leaving the germline J gene to fill in the end. The gene calls are TRBV19 and TRBJ2-1, with 10 bases fitting TRBD2. Germline CDR1 reads LNHDA; CDR2 reads SQIVND (reference sequence). The CDR3 extends over 14 amino acids. V shed 6 bases and J 5 bases; nucleotides not matched to a gene: 4. The CDR3 protein is CASSLAGANNEQFF. CDR3 DNA, as far as it was read: TGTGCCAGTAGCCTAGCGGGGGCTAACAATGAG. Full variable domain (rest looked up from reference TRBV19 and TRBJ2-1): DGGITQSPKYLFRKEGQNVTLSCEQNLNHDAMYWYRQDPGQGLRLIYYSQIVNDFQKGDIAEGYSVSREKKESFPLTVTSAQKNPTAFYLCASSLAGANNEQFFGPGTRLTVL.

CDR3 region: CASSSREYGELFF. Incomplete CDR3 DNA: TGTGCCAGCAGCTCCAGGGAATACGGGGAG. This sequence joins TRBV7-9 and TRBJ2-2, with D possibly TRBD1 on 5 matching bases. Read coverage stops 3 residues before the CDR3 terminus; the germline J gene supplies the remainder. The CDR3 contains 13 residues. Germline loops: CDR1 SEHNR, CDR2 FQNEAQ (reference sequence). V was trimmed by 4 bases and J by 7 bases, leaving 10 bases between them.

As to this clone: The CDR3 end lies 3 residues beyond the end of the read and is filled in from the germline J gene. The chain has TRBV2 and TRBJ2-1; maybe TRBD1 (5 bases). The CDR3 spans 15 residues. Germline lookup yields CDR1 SNHLY and CDR2 FYNNEI. V dropped 2 bases and J dropped 9 bases, with 17 bases sitting between them. The CDR3 DNA, read in part, is TGTGCCAGCAGTGAAAACTGGGCCCTGCAGGGTGAG. It yields the protein CASSENWALQGE. The whole CDR3 protein reads CASSENWALQGEQFF.

As regards this clone: The sequence runs out 3 residues before the end of the CDR3; the remainder is reconstructed from the germline J gene. This chain links TRBV12-3 or TRBV12-4 with TRBJ1-2; TRBD1 matches 10 bases. Losses at the gene ends were 5 bases for V and 3 bases for J; bases not matched to a gene: 9. This CDR3 is 16 amino acids long. The CDR3 bases that were read are TGTGCCAGCAGTCAAGGGACAGGGGATTTTTACTATGGC. Translating it yields CASSQGTGDFYYG. The whole CDR3 region reads CASSQGTGDFYYGYTF.

A remark on this clone: At one end, the junction sequence differs from germline, possibly due to a read error. The read finishes 3 residues shy of the CDR3 end, and the germline J gene is used to complete it. The chain uses TRBV4-2 and TRBJ1-6, with D possibly TRBD1 on 5 matching bases. CDR3 length: 12 amino acids. Looked up from germline, CDR1 is LGHNA and CDR2 is YNFKEQ. Partial CDR3 DNA: TGCGCCAGCAGCCAAGGAAACAGGCCC. Translation: CASSQGNRP. The entire CDR3 sequence reads CASSQGNRPLHF.

Remarks on this clone: The read is 3 residues too short to cover the CDR3 end, so that end is filled in from the germline J gene. The chain couples TRBV19 to TRBJ1-2; D is possibly TRBD1 (6 bases). The CDR3 sequence is 14 residues long. Per the germline V gene, CDR1 is LNHDA and CDR2 is SQIVND (reference sequence). Partial CDR3 DNA: TGTGCCAGTAGTGGACCGGGGGGCCCCTACGAC. Translation: CASSGPGGPYD. The complete CDR3 reads CASSGPGGPYDYTF.